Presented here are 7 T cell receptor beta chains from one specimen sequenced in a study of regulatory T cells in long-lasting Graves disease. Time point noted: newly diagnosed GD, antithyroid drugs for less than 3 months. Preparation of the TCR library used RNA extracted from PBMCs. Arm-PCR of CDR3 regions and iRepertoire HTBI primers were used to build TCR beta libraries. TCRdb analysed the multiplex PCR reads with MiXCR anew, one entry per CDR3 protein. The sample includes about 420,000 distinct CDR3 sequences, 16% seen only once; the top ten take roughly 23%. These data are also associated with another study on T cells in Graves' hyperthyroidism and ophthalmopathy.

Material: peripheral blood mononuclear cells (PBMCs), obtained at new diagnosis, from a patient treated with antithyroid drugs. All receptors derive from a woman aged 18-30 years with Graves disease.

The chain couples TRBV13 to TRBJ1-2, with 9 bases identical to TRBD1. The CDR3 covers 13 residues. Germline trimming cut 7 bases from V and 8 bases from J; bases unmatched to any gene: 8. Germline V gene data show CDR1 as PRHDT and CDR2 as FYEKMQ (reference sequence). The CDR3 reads CASNNRGQEGYTF. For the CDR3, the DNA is TGTGCCAGCAACAACAGGGGGCAAGAAGGCTACACCTTC.

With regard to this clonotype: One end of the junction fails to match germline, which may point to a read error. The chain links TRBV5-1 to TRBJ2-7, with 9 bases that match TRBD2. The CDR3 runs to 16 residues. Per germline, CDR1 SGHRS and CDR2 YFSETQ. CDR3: CASSLAGSGLAGITNF. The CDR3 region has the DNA TGCGCCAGCAGCTTGGCCGGAAGTGGGCTAGCGGGAATCACTAACTTC.

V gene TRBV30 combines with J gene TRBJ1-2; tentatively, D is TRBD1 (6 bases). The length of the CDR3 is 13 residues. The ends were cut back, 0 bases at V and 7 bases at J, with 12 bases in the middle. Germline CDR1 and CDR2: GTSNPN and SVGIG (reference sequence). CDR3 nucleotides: TGTGCCTGGAGTGTACCGGGGGCGGGTGGCTACACCTTC. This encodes CAWSVPGAGGYTF. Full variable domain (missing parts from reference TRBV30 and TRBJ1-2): SQTIHQWPATLVQPVGSPLSLECTVEGTSNPNLYWYRQAAGRGLQLLFYSVGIGQISSEVPQNLSASRPQDRQFILSSKKLLLSDSGFYLCAWSVPGAGGYTFGSGTRLTVV.

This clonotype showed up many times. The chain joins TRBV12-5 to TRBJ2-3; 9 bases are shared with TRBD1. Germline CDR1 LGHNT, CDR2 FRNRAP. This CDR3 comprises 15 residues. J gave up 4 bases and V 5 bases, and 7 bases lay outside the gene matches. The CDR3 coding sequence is TGTGCTAGTGGTCCAACTACAGGGGGCGCAGATACGCAGTATTTT. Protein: CASGPTTGGADTQYF.

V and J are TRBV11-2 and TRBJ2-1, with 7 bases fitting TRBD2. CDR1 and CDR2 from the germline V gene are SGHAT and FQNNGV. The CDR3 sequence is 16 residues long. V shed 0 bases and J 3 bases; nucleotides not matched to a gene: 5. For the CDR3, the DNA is TGTGCCAGCAGCTTAGAGGCTAGCGGCGACTACAATGAGCAGTTCTTC. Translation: CASSLEASGDYNEQFF.

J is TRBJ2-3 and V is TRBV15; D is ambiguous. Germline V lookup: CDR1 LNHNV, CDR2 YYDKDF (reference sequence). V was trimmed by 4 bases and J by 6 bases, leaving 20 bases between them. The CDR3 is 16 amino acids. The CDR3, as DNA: TGTGCCACCAGCACCATGGGTAGGAGTCAATCGGATACGCAGTATTTT. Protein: CATSTMGRSQSDTQYF. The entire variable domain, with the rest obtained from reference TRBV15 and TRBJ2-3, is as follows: DAMVIQNPRYQVTQFGKPVTLSCSQTLNHNVMYWYQQKSSQAPKLLFHYYDKDFNNEADTPDNFQSRRPNTSFCFLDIRSPGLGDTAMYLCATSTMGRSQSDTQYFGPGTRLTVL.

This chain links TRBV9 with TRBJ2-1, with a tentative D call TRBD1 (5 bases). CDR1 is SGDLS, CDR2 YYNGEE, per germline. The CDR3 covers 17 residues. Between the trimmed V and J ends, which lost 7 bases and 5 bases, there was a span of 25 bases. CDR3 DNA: TGTGCCAGCTCACCCTTATCACAGGCTCCCCCGGACAATGAGCAGTTCTTC. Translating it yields CASSPLSQAPPDNEQFF.